Presented here are 7 T cell receptor beta chains from one specimen sequenced in a study of PD-1 blockade in mismatch repair-deficient tumors. The repertoire was sequenced with immunoSEQ multiplex PCR; TCRdb's copy has only in-frame clones and lacks some. The sample contains approximately 50,000 clones, roughly three quarters of which appear only once. The sample here was peripheral blood, taken 4 weeks after starting pembrolizumab. These receptors were taken from an adult with mismatch repair-deficient cancer.

The chain carries TRBV7-8 and TRBJ2-3; TRBD2 agrees at 16 bases. CDR3 length: 16 residues. V dropped 5 bases and J dropped 7; count of bases not matched to a gene: 6. Germline V CDR1 and CDR2: SGHVS, FQNEAQ. For the CDR3, the DNA is TGTGCCAGCAGCCCACAGGGACTAGCGGGAGGGAATACGCAGTATTTT. It translates to CASSPQGLAGGNTQYF.

The rearrangement joins TRBV2 to TRBJ2-5; the D gene could be TRBD1 or TRBD2 (5 bases each). This CDR3 spans 14 amino acids. V lost 0 bases and J 4 bases, leaving 9 bases between the germline ends. The germline CDR1 and CDR2 sequences are SNHLY and FYNNEI. In nucleotides, the CDR3 is TGTGCCAGCAGTGAAGCGCCAGGGAGAGAGACCCAGTACTTC. Translated: CASSEAPGRETQYF.

The V gene is TRBV7-9, the J gene TRBJ1-3; tentative D call: TRBD1 (5 bases). Germline values: CDR1 SEHNR, CDR2 FQNEAQ (reference sequence). The CDR3 runs 16 residues. Trimming pared 5 bases from V and 0 bases from J, leaving 14 bases between. CDR3 protein: CASSAGRVGSGNTIYF. In DNA form, the CDR3 reads TGTGCCAGCAGCGCAGGGAGGGTCGGCTCTGGAAACACCATATATTTT.

The rearrangement joins TRBV19 to TRBJ1-2, with a weak D call TRBD1 (6 bases). The ends were cut back, 7 bases at V and 1 base at J, with 13 bases in the middle. Germline V CDR1 and CDR2: LNHDA, SQIVND (reference sequence). The CDR3 contains 14 residues. CDR3 in DNA: TGTGCCAGTACCCTGGACAGATTTAACTATGGCTACACCTTC. Protein: CASTLDRFNYGYTF.

V and J are TRBV11-2 and TRBJ2-7, with D unclear. The CDR3 covers 15 residues. Germline CDR1 is SGHAT and CDR2 is FQNNGV. V shed 2 bases and J shed 1 base, with 12 bases lying between them. The CDR3 reads CASSLIGVGSYEQYF. CDR3 nucleotide sequence: TGTGCCAGCAGCTTAATCGGAGTCGGATCCTACGAGCAGTACTTC.

In its sample, this clone was seen a few times. The chain couples TRBV28 to TRBJ2-5; D is perhaps TRBD1 or TRBD2 (5 bases each). Looked up from germline, CDR1 is MDHEN and CDR2 is SYDVKM. The length of the CDR3 is 16 residues. Trimming stripped 8 bases from V and 2 bases from J, with 21 bases between. The CDR3 region is CASGTWEQQLQETQYF. CDR3 bases: TGTGCCAGCGGGACCTGGGAACAGCAACTACAAGAGACCCAGTACTTC.

The chain couples TRBV30 to TRBJ2-5, with D possibly TRBD1 on 6 matching bases. This CDR3 region has 13 residues. Germline CDR1 GTSNPN, CDR2 SVGIG (reference sequence). Trimming pared 2 bases from V and 5 bases from J, leaving 12 bases between. Here the CDR3 DNA reads TGTGCCTGGAGTCCAGGGGCATTGGAGACCCAGTACTTC. Its protein is CAWSPGALETQYF.